Following are 10 T cell receptor beta chains from one sample sequenced in a study of OX40 agonist ivuxolimab in advanced cancers. Data came from immunoSEQ multiplex PCR; TCRdb stores just in-frame clones and leaves some out. The sample holds around 59,000 clones, 86% seen once. The sequences come from CD4+ or CD8+ T cells sorted from blood, collected in a trial of the OX40 agonist ivuxolimab. The receptors come from an adult with an advanced solid tumor such as melanoma, head and neck, liver or kidney cancer.

The chain combines TRBV30 with TRBJ1-6; D is possibly TRBD1 (5 bases). CDR3 length equals 19 residues. V was clipped by 0 bases and J by 5 bases, with 23 bases between them. CDR1 and CDR2 (germline): GTSNPN, SVGIG (reference sequence). CDR3: CAWSVDWTLPPENNSPLHF. The CDR3, as DNA: TGTGCCTGGAGTGTAGATTGGACACTACCCCCGGAAAATAATTCACCCCTCCACTTT.

The chain joins TRBV9 to TRBJ1-4, with D perhaps matching TRBD1 (6 bases). V shed 0 bases and J shed 4 bases, with 10 bases lying between them. The germline gives CDR1 SGDLS, CDR2 YYNGEE. The CDR3 is 15 residues long. For the CDR3, the DNA is TGTGCCAGCAGCGTAGCTCCGGACAGTAATGAAAAACTGTTTTTT. Translating it yields CASSVAPDSNEKLFF.

V gene TRBV7-2 combines with J gene TRBJ1-2; D might be TRBD1 (6 bases). This CDR3 spans 15 amino acids. The V end lost 1 base, the J end lost 8 bases, and 17 bases lay between the germline ends. Germline CDR1 and CDR2: SGHTA and FQGNSA. The CDR3 is CASSLDPGASRGYTF. CDR3 DNA: TGTGCCAGCAGCTTAGATCCGGGGGCGTCGCGGGGCTACACCTTC.

The gene calls are TRBV6-1 and TRBJ1-6; perhaps TRBD1 as D (6 bases). V dropped 2 bases and J dropped 7 bases, with 9 bases sitting between them. Germline V gene lookup returns CDR1 MNHNS and CDR2 SASEGT. The CDR3 runs 14 residues. CDR3 in DNA: TGTGCCAGCAGTGAACGGGACATCAATTCACCCCTCCACTTT. It specifies CASSERDINSPLHF.

The chain is built from TRBV19 and TRBJ2-7; D possibly corresponds to TRBD2 (6 bases). Between the trimmed V and J ends, which lost 7 bases and 5 bases, there was a span of 15 bases. Germline V gene data show CDR1 as LNHDA and CDR2 as SQIVND (reference sequence). The CDR3 runs 13 residues. This CDR3 reads CASNRDSGDEQYF. CDR3 bases: TGTGCCAGTAACCGGGACTCGGGGGACGAGCAGTACTTC.

The chain carries TRBV29-1 and TRBJ2-1; TRBD2 might be the D (5 bases). Per germline, CDR1 SQVTM and CDR2 ANQGSEA. This CDR3 is built from 13 residues. V gave up 4 bases and J gave up 2 bases, with 9 bases separating them. CDR3 region: CSVAGYPYNEQFF. The CDR3 DNA reads as TGCAGCGTTGCGGGGTACCCCTACAATGAGCAGTTCTTC.

The chain uses TRBV11-2 and TRBJ1-1, with 7 bases matching TRBD1. The CDR3 runs 15 residues. CDR1 is SGHAT and CDR2 is FQNNGV in the germline V gene. V gave up 5 bases and J gave up 5 bases; unmatched junction bases: 11. This CDR3 is CASSPTDRVGTEAFF. The DNA of the CDR3 is TGTGCCAGCAGCCCCACTGACAGGGTCGGGACTGAAGCTTTCTTT.

V gene TRBV29-1 combines with J gene TRBJ1-1; TRBD1 matches at 7 bases. The germline V gene encodes CDR1 SQVTM and CDR2 ANQGSEA. The trim removed 2 bases at V and 11 bases at J, leaving 11 bases unmatched. The CDR3 contains 13 residues. CDR3 DNA sequence: TGCAGCGTTGAAACAGATCAGGGGGGAATGGCTTTCTTT. As protein: CSVETDQGGMAFF.

V gene TRBV7-2 combines with J gene TRBJ1-5; 8 positions match TRBD1. This CDR3 region has 15 residues. J was trimmed by 8 bases and V by 3 bases; bases with no gene match: 9. Germline V lookup: CDR1 SGHTA, CDR2 FQGNSA. CDR3 loop: CASSFNSGGAEPQHF. The CDR3 DNA sequence: TGTGCCAGCAGCTTCAATTCAGGGGGCGCGGAGCCCCAGCATTTT. Looking up the rest from reference TRBV7-2 and TRBJ1-5 gives the full variable domain: GAGVSQSPSNKVTEKGKDVELRCDPISGHTALYWYRQSLGQGLEFLIYFQGNSAPDKSGLPSDRFSAERTGGSVSTLTIQRTQQEDSAVYLCASSFNSGGAEPQHFGDGTRLSIL.

This clone was found once. The chain is built from TRBV4-3 and TRBJ2-1; D uncertain. Between the trimmed V and J ends, which lost 0 bases and 4 bases, there was a span of 4 bases. CDR1 is LGHNA, CDR2 YSLEER, per germline. CDR3 length: 13 amino acids. Here the CDR3 DNA reads TGCGCCAGCAGCCAAGAGTCTTACAATGAGCAGTTCTTC. Protein product: CASSQESYNEQFF.